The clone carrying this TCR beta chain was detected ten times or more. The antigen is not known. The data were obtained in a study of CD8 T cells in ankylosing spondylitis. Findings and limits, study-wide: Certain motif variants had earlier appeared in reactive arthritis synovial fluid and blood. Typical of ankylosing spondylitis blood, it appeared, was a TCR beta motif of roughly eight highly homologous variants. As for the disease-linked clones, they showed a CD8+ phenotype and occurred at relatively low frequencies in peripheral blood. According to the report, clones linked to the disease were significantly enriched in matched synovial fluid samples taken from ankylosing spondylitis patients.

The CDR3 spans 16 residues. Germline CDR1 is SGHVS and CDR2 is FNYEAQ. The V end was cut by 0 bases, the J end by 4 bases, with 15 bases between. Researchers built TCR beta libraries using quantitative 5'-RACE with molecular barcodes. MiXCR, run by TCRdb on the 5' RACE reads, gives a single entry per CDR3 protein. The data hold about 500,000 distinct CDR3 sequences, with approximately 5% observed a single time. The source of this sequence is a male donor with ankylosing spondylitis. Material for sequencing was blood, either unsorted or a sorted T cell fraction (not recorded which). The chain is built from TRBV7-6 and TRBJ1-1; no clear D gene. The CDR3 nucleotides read TGTGCCAGCAGCTTAGCGCCTCACGGGAGGGCCACTGAAGCTTTCTTT. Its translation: CASSLAPHGRATEAFF.